These 32 T cell receptor beta chains originate from one sample sequenced in a study of shared clonotypes between healthy human individuals. The data were produced by immunoSEQ multiplex PCR, yet TCRdb's version contains in-frame clones alone and is incomplete. This sample has around 1 million clones; 76% occur once, and the top ten carry approximately 1.5%. The sequencing sample was made of memory CD4+ T cells sorted from blood. Sample subset: CD45RA-negative fraction. These receptors originate from a man aged 18 to 35 in good health.

The CDR3 DNA reads TGTGCCAGCAGCTTAGGGCGGGAGGCCGGGGATACGCAGTATTTT. It yields the protein CASSLGREAGDTQYF. The chain has TRBV7-2 and TRBJ2-3, with 8 bases that match TRBD2. This CDR3 contains 15 residues. The germline CDR1 and CDR2 sequences are SGHTA and FQGNSA. After removal of 1 base from V and 6 bases from J, the junction contained 6 bases not matched to a gene.

CDR3: CASSRRVSYEQYF. For the CDR3, the DNA is TGTGCCAGCAGTCGAAGGGTGTCCTACGAGCAGTACTTC. This chain joins TRBV7-2 and TRBJ2-7, with D hard to call. The germline V gene has CDR1 SGHTA and CDR2 FQGNSA. Trimming took 6 bases from V and 1 from J, leaving 10 bases between them. This CDR3 comprises 13 residues.

The table lists this clone with a few counts. This chain uses TRBV5-4 with TRBJ1-1; D ambiguous. V was clipped by 0 bases and J by 3 bases, with 6 bases between them. The length of the CDR3 is 13 residues. Per germline, CDR1 SGHNT and CDR2 YYREEE (reference sequence). The CDR3 DNA reads TGTGCCAGCAGCTTGGCCGAGGACACTGAAGCTTTCTTT. As protein: CASSLAEDTEAFF.

The J gene is TRBJ2-5, the V gene TRBV5-1, with no clear D. The CDR3 extends over 14 amino acids. Germline V gene lookup returns CDR1 SGHRS and CDR2 YFSETQ. Trimming shortened V by 4 bases and J by 4 bases, and 14 bases separated the two germline ends. CDR3 residues: CASSPVSARETQYF. The DNA of the CDR3 is TGCGCCAGCAGCCCCGTGAGCGCACGAGAGACCCAGTACTTC.

This clone was picked up one time. In the same sample, other DNA sequences code for this CDR3. The gene calls are TRBV11-2 and TRBJ2-5; D is unclear. The CDR3 covers 12 residues. Germline lookup yields CDR1 SGHAT and CDR2 FQNNGV. The ends were cut back, 1 base at V and 5 bases at J, with 5 bases in the middle. The CDR3 DNA follows: TGTGCCAGCAGCTTAGGGTATGAGACCCAGTACTTC. It codes for CASSLGYETQYF.

J is TRBJ2-7 and V is TRBV6-6; perhaps TRBD1 as D (7 bases). Germline V gene lookup returns CDR1 MNHNY and CDR2 SVGAGI (reference sequence). V lost 6 bases to trimming and J lost 2 bases, with 11 bases between them. This CDR3 is built from 13 residues. The CDR3 bases are TGTGCCAGCAGGGAGGGGGCCCCCTACGAGCAGTACTTC. Translated: CASREGAPYEQYF.

A few counts support this clone. The sample holds other DNA sequences that translate to the same CDR3. This chain uses TRBV6-1 with TRBJ1-1, with D perhaps matching TRBD1 (6 bases). Germline CDR1 and CDR2: MNHNS and SASEGT. CDR3 length: 13 amino acids. V gave up 6 bases and J gave up 0 bases, with 8 bases separating them. DNA of the CDR3: TGTGCCAGCAGCGGACAGCTGAACACTGAAGCTTTCTTT. This encodes CASSGQLNTEAFF.

The gene calls are TRBV7-7 and TRBJ1-1; D uncertain. The germline gives CDR1 SSHAT, CDR2 FNYEAQ (reference sequence). This CDR3 is 13 amino acids long. Written as DNA, the CDR3 is TGTGCTAAGTTCCCCGAGGTGAACACTGAAGCTTTCTTT. As protein: CAKFPEVNTEAFF.

The chain combines TRBV7-9 with TRBJ1-6; TRBD1 is a possible D gene (6 bases). The germline V and J ends were trimmed by 1 base and 9 bases, with 13 bases remaining between them. Germline V lookup: CDR1 SEHNR, CDR2 FQNEAQ (reference sequence). CDR3 size: 15 residues. The CDR3 sequence: CASSLVGGALSPLHF. In DNA form, the CDR3 reads TGTGCCAGCAGCTTAGTGGGGGGGGCGCTTTCACCCCTCCACTTT.

This chain joins TRBV7-2 and TRBJ2-7; D call uncertain. Germline V gene data show CDR1 as SGHTA and CDR2 as FQGNSA. Trimming shortened V by 1 base and J by 4 bases, and 11 bases separated the two germline ends. This CDR3 region has 14 residues. The CDR3 here is CASSLDDVNYEQYF. The CDR3 DNA follows: TGTGCCAGCAGCTTAGATGACGTGAATTACGAGCAGTACTTC.

The CDR3 nucleotides read TGCGCCAGCAGTCAATGGCCACAGGGGGAATATGGCTACACCTTC. This gives the protein CASSQWPQGEYGYTF. The chain couples TRBV23-1 to TRBJ1-2, with TRBD1 matching 8 bases. TRBV23-1 is labeled an ORF, and its function is uncertain. Trimming at V came to 1 base and at J to 5 bases, leaving 6 bases not matched to a gene. This CDR3 has 15 residues.

The J gene is TRBJ1-2, the V gene TRBV21-1. TRBV21-1 is recorded as a pseudogene. This CDR3 has 18 amino acids. CDR3 region: CASSKVLESTTGFYGYTF. Written as DNA, the CDR3 is TGTGCCAGCAGCAAAGTTTTGGAGAGCACAACGGGGTTCTATGGCTACACCTTC.

The chain combines TRBV18 with TRBJ1-4; D remains unclear. This CDR3 has 16 residues. V lost 2 bases and J lost 0, with 10 bases in between. Germline CDR1 and CDR2: KGHSH and LQKENI. CDR3 nucleotides: TGTGCCAGCTCACCAGGTGCGGTGGCAACTAATGAAAAACTGTTTTTT. Translation: CASSPGAVATNEKLFF.

This clone was recorded only once. The chain is built from TRBV12-5 and TRBJ2-7; D unclear. The germline V gene encodes CDR1 LGHNT and CDR2 FRNRAP. CDR3 length equals 14 residues. Trimming pared 2 bases from V and 1 base from J, leaving 9 bases between. CDR3 nucleotide sequence: TGTGCTAGTGGTTTGCAGTCTGGGTCCTACGAGCAGTACTTC. Protein sequence: CASGLQSGSYEQYF. Based on the CDR3 plus reference TRBV12-5 and TRBJ2-7, the full variable domain is DARVTQTPRHKVTEMGQEVTMRCQPILGHNTVFWYRQTMMQGLELLAYFRNRAPLDDSGMPKDRFSAEMPDATLATLKIQPSEPRDSAVYFCASGLQSGSYEQYFGPGTRLTVT.

CDR3 region: CASSLSQGDNSPLHF. CDR3 in DNA: TGTGCCAGCTCACTAAGCCAGGGGGATAATTCACCCCTCCACTTT. The V and J genes are TRBV18 and TRBJ1-6; TRBD1 aligns across 7 bases. The germline V gene has CDR1 KGHSH and CDR2 LQKENI. CDR3 length equals 15 residues. The V segment lost 4 bases and the J segment 5 bases; nucleotides outside the gene matches: 5.

The V and J genes are TRBV6-1 and TRBJ1-2, with D perhaps matching TRBD1 (5 bases). The V gene lost 1 base and the J gene lost 4 bases, with 13 bases spanning the gap. CDR3 size: 15 residues. Germline assignment: CDR1 MNHNS and CDR2 SASEGT. The CDR3 DNA reads as TGTGCCAGCAGTGAAGGAGGGGCAGGGCGCTATGGCTACACCTTC. It codes for CASSEGGAGRYGYTF.

V and J are TRBV18 and TRBJ2-5, with D possibly being TRBD1 or TRBD2 (5 bases each). Germline-derived CDR1 and CDR2 are KGHSH and LQKENI. Trimming removed 2 bases at V and 3 bases at J, with 13 bases between. The CDR3 consists of 15 residues. The CDR3: CASSPTRGQKETQYF. CDR3 nucleotides: TGTGCCAGCTCACCAACTCGGGGCCAGAAAGAGACCCAGTACTTC.

This rearrangement joins TRBV7-3 to TRBJ2-5; 9 bases are a match to TRBD2. The CDR3 is made up of 14 amino acids. CDR1 is SGHTA, CDR2 FQGTGA, per germline. The trim removed 5 bases at V and 2 bases at J, leaving 3 bases unmatched. The CDR3 protein is CASSLSGGQETQYF. The CDR3 region has the DNA TGTGCCAGCAGCCTAAGCGGGGGGCAAGAGACCCAGTACTTC.

In this sample, this clone turned up a few times. This chain links TRBV6-1 with TRBJ1-5; D possibly corresponds to TRBD1 (5 bases). CDR3 length equals 13 residues. With 8 bases removed from V and 3 bases from J, the gap between germline ends came to 11 bases. Per the germline V gene, CDR1 is MNHNS and CDR2 is SASEGT. The CDR3 reads CASSGAFNQPQHF. DNA of the CDR3: TGTGCCAGCTCCGGGGCGTTCAATCAGCCCCAGCATTTT.

CDR3: CASSFSRGGEKLFF. The DNA for the CDR3 is TGTGCCAGCAGCTTTTCCAGGGGGGGTGAAAAACTGTTTTTT. The genes are TRBV11-2 and TRBJ1-4; 7 positions agree with TRBD1. This CDR3 has 14 amino acids. Germline V gives CDR1 SGHAT, CDR2 FQNNGV. Trimming took 3 bases from V and 7 from J; bases not matched to a gene: 5. Full variable domain (remainder filled in from reference TRBV11-2 and TRBJ1-4): EAGVAQSPRYKIIEKRQSVAFWCNPISGHATLYWYQQILGQGPKLLIQFQNNGVVDDSQLPKDRFSAERLKGVDSTLKIQPAKLEDSAVYLCASSFSRGGEKLFFGSGTQLSVL.

This chain connects TRBV6-1 to TRBJ2-1; D possibly matches TRBD1 or TRBD2 (5 bases each). Germline-derived CDR1 and CDR2 are MNHNS and SASEGT. This CDR3 is built from 14 residues. Trimming took 2 bases from V and 9 from J, leaving 14 bases between them. The CDR3 DNA reads as TGTGCCAGCAGTGAATTACGAGGGGTGGGTGAGCAGTTCTTC. Protein sequence: CASSELRGVGEQFF.

This clone was seen once. This rearrangement joins TRBV28 to TRBJ2-2; the D gene is possibly TRBD1 (6 bases). The germline gives CDR1 MDHEN, CDR2 SYDVKM. The CDR3 spans 15 residues. The ends were cut back, 1 base at V and 4 bases at J, with 10 bases in the middle. The DNA for the CDR3 is TGTGCCAGCAGTTTATACAGGGCGATCACCGGGGAGCTGTTTTTT. Its translation is CASSLYRAITGELFF.

The V call is TRBV10-2, the J call TRBJ1-2; tentatively, D is TRBD1 (5 bases). CDR3 length equals 13 residues. V shed 7 bases and J shed 5 bases, with 14 bases lying between them. Germline assignment: CDR1 WSHSY and CDR2 SAAADI. The CDR3 bases are TGCGCCAGCACTGGCGGGGGTATTTATGGCTACACCTTC. Protein product: CASTGGGIYGYTF.

In regard to this clone: Within the sample, other DNA sequences also encode this same CDR3. The chain joins TRBV5-6 to TRBJ1-1; TRBD1 might be the D (5 bases). Germline V gene data show CDR1 as SGHDT and CDR2 as YYEEEE. The germline V and J ends were trimmed by 4 bases and 3 bases, with 13 bases remaining between them. There are 14 residues in the CDR3. The CDR3 spells CASSPRGGDTEAFF. The DNA of the CDR3 is TGTGCCAGCAGCCCCCGGGGGGGGGACACTGAAGCTTTCTTT.

The V and J genes are TRBV7-8 and TRBJ1-3; D gene ambiguous. Between the trimmed V and J ends, which lost 3 bases and 0 bases, there was a span of 6 bases. The CDR3 length is 14 residues. Germline V gives CDR1 SGHVS, CDR2 FQNEAQ. The CDR3 here is CASSFTSSGNTIYF. The CDR3 bases are TGTGCCAGCAGCTTTACGAGCTCTGGAAACACCATATATTTT.

The genes are TRBV9 and TRBJ1-2, with D uncertain. The ends were cut back, 0 bases at V and 10 bases at J, with 16 bases in the middle. Germline V gene lookup returns CDR1 SGDLS and CDR2 YYNGEE. The CDR3 covers 14 residues. The CDR3 loop reads CASSVGSRNSFYTF. The CDR3 nucleotides are TGTGCCAGCAGCGTAGGTTCCAGGAACTCTTTCTACACCTTC.

This clone was detected only a few times. Other DNA sequences from this sample encode an identical CDR3 as well. The chain uses TRBV5-4 and TRBJ2-7; 7 bases are shared with TRBD1. Germline lookup yields CDR1 SGHNT and CDR2 YYREEE (reference sequence). This CDR3 contains 13 residues. J lost 2 bases, V lost 4 bases, and 3 bases had no gene match. Here the CDR3 DNA reads TGTGCCAGCAGCCGGGACAGACCCTACGAGCAGTACTTC. Encoded protein: CASSRDRPYEQYF.

The chain is built from TRBV6-5 and TRBJ2-7; D possibly corresponds to TRBD1 (8 bases). Germline loops: CDR1 MNHEY, CDR2 SVGAGI. This CDR3 is built from 15 residues. With 0 bases removed from V and 4 bases from J, the gap between germline ends came to 13 bases. The CDR3 is CASSYSDRGLYEQYF. CDR3 in DNA: TGTGCCAGCAGTTACTCTGACAGGGGACTATACGAGCAGTACTTC.

Points on this clone: The same CDR3 also results from other DNA sequences found in this sample. The chain couples TRBV30 to TRBJ1-5; 9 bases line up with TRBD1. This CDR3 has 13 amino acids. Germline values: CDR1 GTSNPN, CDR2 SVGIG (reference sequence). With 3 bases clipped from V and 4 bases from J, the junction kept 1 base outside the gene matches. DNA for the CDR3: TGTGCCTGGAGGGGACAGGGAAATCAGCCCCAGCATTTT. It translates to CAWRGQGNQPQHF.

In its sample, this clone was seen many times. One junction end does not reproduce the germline sequence, and a read error may be involved. The chain links TRBV7-7 to TRBJ2-2, with D possibly being TRBD1 or TRBD2 (5 bases each). The CDR3 contains 15 residues. Germline values: CDR1 SSHAT, CDR2 FNYEAQ (reference sequence). The CDR3 DNA reads as TGTGCTAGCAGCTTCGGGGCCCCGGGGACCGGGGAGCTGTTTTTT. Encoded protein: CASSFGAPGTGELFF.

This clone was counted at least ten times. The chain couples TRBV2 to TRBJ1-3; D is uncertain. This CDR3 is built from 13 residues. Germline CDR1 is SNHLY and CDR2 is FYNNEI. The V end lost 6 bases, the J end lost 0 bases, and 6 bases lay between the germline ends. The CDR3 loop reads CASSDNSGNTIYF. The CDR3, as DNA: TGTGCCAGCAGCGACAACTCTGGAAACACCATATATTTT.

The chain links TRBV10-3 to TRBJ2-3; TRBD2 might be the D (5 bases). The CDR3 contains 15 residues. Germline CDR1 ENHRY, CDR2 SYGVKD. Between the trimmed V and J ends, which lost 4 bases and 3 bases, there was a span of 14 bases. CDR3 nucleotide sequence: TGTGCCATCAGTGGGGATGCTAGCAGTACAGATACGCAGTATTTT. Translated, it gives CAISGDASSTDTQYF.